The T cell receptor beta chain described here comes from a study of T cells in Graves' hyperthyroidism and ophthalmopathy. There were TCR beta CDR3 regions amplified from RNA transcripts. During a first-round RT-PCR of the TCR CDR3, the HTBI primer set was used. TCRdb re-called the multiplex PCR reads through MiXCR, storing one row per CDR3 protein. The sample contains hundreds of thousands of distinct CDR3 sequences, roughly 46% of which appear only once. The CDR3 has 15 residues. Germline assignment: CDR1 SGDLS and CDR2 YYNGEE. J was trimmed by 3 bases and V by 3 bases; bases with no gene match: 7. Patients having uncontrolled infection, another autoimmune disease, pregnancy or lactation were not included.

This chain uses TRBV9 with TRBJ2-7, with 9 nucleotides matching TRBD2. The sequenced material came from peripheral blood or thyroid tissue (not recorded which). This clonotype was obtained from an adult man with Graves' disease, either hyperthyroidism or ophthalmopathy (not recorded which). The CDR3 sequence: CASSAGREGFYEQYF. Written as DNA, the CDR3 is TGTGCCAGCAGCGCCGGGCGGGAGGGCTTCTACGAGCAGTACTTC.